This T cell receptor beta chain was retrieved from a study of human T cells and chemical hapten exposure. Study-level information: Read at 6 days, the patch tests placed 0.01% DPC on the upper back. Study-level results: Expanded TCRs made up significantly more big CDR3 similarity clusters than controls did. Alopecia affected the donors, so their immune response may differ from healthy people's.

TCRdb used MiXCR to reprocess the RACE reads, holding one entry per CDR3 protein. The table includes 60,000 to 70,000 distinct CDR3 sequences, approximately 11% detected once. As to this clonotype: The antigen is undetermined.

V was shortened by 1 base and J by 1 base, with 8 bases between the two germline ends. Germline lookup yields CDR1 SGHTA and CDR2 FQGNSA. CDR3 length: 15 residues. As for time point: pre-sensitization, week 0. Stated treatment: therapeutic diphenylcyclopropenone sensitization with weekly scalp DPC. The clonotype originates from a woman in her 50s with alopecia areata. Some clones in this sample may be carry-over from other donors' samples. The chain recombines TRBV7-2 with TRBJ1-5; D is possibly TRBD1 (5 bases). This material consisted of whole blood, taken in connection with sensitization to the hapten diphenylcyclopropenone (DPC). The CDR3 region is CASSLGGGSNQPQHF. The CDR3 bases are TGTGCCAGCAGCTTAGGGGGCGGGAGCAATCAGCCCCAGCATTTT.